This T cell receptor beta chain originates from a study of blood T cell repertoires in COVID-19. The CDR3 has 13 amino acids. The germline V and J ends were trimmed by 3 bases and 6 bases, with 9 bases remaining between them. CDR1 is MNHEY and CDR2 is SMNVEV in the germline V gene (reference sequence). Per the authors' pipeline: Reference gene primer amplification gave nucleated cell count estimates. Data came from immunoSEQ multiplex PCR; TCRdb stores just in-frame clones and leaves some out. The V and J calls and clone size are taken from that table; D and trimming were inferred from the DNA. In the table there are around 250,000 clones, over 75% of which are singletons.

V is TRBV27 and J is TRBJ2-1; TRBD1 might be the D (5 bases). Sequencing was done on a sample of peripheral blood. The source of this sequence is a man in his fifties with active or convalescent COVID-19. CDR3 amino acids: CASSFQGINEQFF. CDR3 in DNA: TGTGCCAGCAGTTTTCAGGGTATCAATGAGCAGTTCTTC.